This is a list of T cell receptor beta chains from one sample in a study of cytomegalovirus exposure and HLA in healthy donors. TCRdb keeps only in-frame clones here, not all; method: immunoSEQ multiplex PCR. This table holds about 160,000 clones, about 81% found once. The sequencing input was PBMCs. The receptors were gathered from a woman aged 45-60 years in good health and CMV-seropositive. Each CDR3 is given with its conserved first and last residue. The order of the fields is D gene, J gene, clone size, V gene, CDR3 protein, CDR3 DNA. The D gene is left open where the match is weak. Some rows mark clone size as missing; the rest say once, few, many or name a class of expanded clone.

D gene: .; J gene: TRBJ1-5; clone size: .; V gene: TRBV6-1; CDR3 protein: CASSDPGVRNQPQHF; CDR3 DNA: TGTGCCAGCAGTGATCCAGGGGTTCGCAATCAGCCCCAGCATTTT
D gene: .; J gene: TRBJ1-2; clone size: .; V gene: TRBV19; CDR3 protein: CASSIVGGNYGYTF; CDR3 DNA: TGTGCCAGTAGTATAGTTGGCGGCAACTATGGCTACACCTTC
D gene: .; J gene: TRBJ1-2; clone size: .; V gene: TRBV19; CDR3 protein: CASSISGRGGGYTF; CDR3 DNA: TGTGCCAGTAGTATCTCGGGAAGAGGCGGTGGCTACACCTTC
D gene: .; J gene: TRBJ2-3; clone size: few; V gene: TRBV12-5; CDR3 protein: CASGSVTGTPVKHTQYF; CDR3 DNA: TGTGCTAGTGGCTCTGTCACCGGGACACCCGTCAAGCATACGCAGTATTTT
D gene: .; J gene: TRBJ1-2; clone size: .; V gene: TRBV19; CDR3 protein: CASSLTLNYGYTF; CDR3 DNA: TGTGCCAGTAGCCTGACACTCAACTATGGCTACACCTTC
D gene: .; J gene: TRBJ2-7; clone size: few; V gene: TRBV10-3; CDR3 protein: CAIGAVGRAYEQYF; CDR3 DNA: TGTGCCATTGGGGCCGTCGGCAGGGCCTACGAGCAGTACTTC
D gene: .; J gene: TRBJ2-1; clone size: few; V gene: TRBV28; CDR3 protein: CASHHDTYNEQFF; CDR3 DNA: TGTGCTTCACACCATGACACCTACAATGAGCAGTTCTTC
D gene: .; J gene: TRBJ1-3; clone size: .; V gene: TRBV4-1; CDR3 protein: CASSHPWGGGNTIYF; CDR3 DNA: TGCGCCAGCAGCCACCCCTGGGGAGGTGGAAACACCATATATTTT
D gene: .; J gene: TRBJ2-2; clone size: .; V gene: TRBV9; CDR3 protein: CASSVELTNTGELFF; CDR3 DNA: TGTGCCAGCAGCGTAGAACTAACGAACACCGGGGAGCTGTTTTTT
D gene: .; J gene: TRBJ2-5; clone size: .; V gene: TRBV6-5; CDR3 protein: CASSYGGEETQYF; CDR3 DNA: TGTGCCAGCAGTTACGGCGGGGAAGAGACCCAGTACTTC
D gene: .; J gene: TRBJ1-2; clone size: .; V gene: TRBV5-6; CDR3 protein: CASSKTIIYGYTF; CDR3 DNA: TGTGCCAGCAGCAAGACAATTATCTATGGCTACACCTTC
D gene: .; J gene: TRBJ1-1; clone size: .; V gene: TRBV2; CDR3 protein: CASGVQGGNTEAFF; CDR3 DNA: TGTGCCAGCGGGGTACAGGGTGGGAACACTGAAGCTTTCTTT
D gene: TRBD1; J gene: TRBJ1-6; clone size: few; V gene: TRBV12-5; CDR3 protein: CASGFGTGADSPLHF; CDR3 DNA: TGTGCTAGTGGTTTTGGGACAGGGGCGGATTCACCCCTCCACTTT
D gene: TRBD2; J gene: TRBJ2-5; clone size: .; V gene: TRBV25-1; CDR3 protein: CASSELGLGETQYF; CDR3 DNA: TGTGCCAGCAGTGAACTGGGACTAGGGGAGACCCAGTACTTC
D gene: .; J gene: TRBJ1-1; clone size: .; V gene: TRBV2; CDR3 protein: CASRPPRGWNTEAFF; CDR3 DNA: TGTGCCAGCAGGCCGCCAAGGGGATGGAACACTGAAGCTTTCTTT
D gene: TRBD1; J gene: TRBJ1-1; clone size: .; V gene: TRBV7-3; CDR3 protein: CASSRDRNTEAFF; CDR3 DNA: TGTGCCAGCAGCCGGGACAGGAACACTGAAGCTTTCTTT
D gene: TRBD1; J gene: TRBJ2-1; clone size: .; V gene: TRBV11-3; CDR3 protein: CASRPTLPGQGPSAYNEQFF; CDR3 DNA: TGTGCCAGCAGACCTACCCTTCCGGGACAGGGGCCTAGTGCTTACAATGAGCAGTTCTTC
D gene: TRBD1; J gene: TRBJ2-7; clone size: .; V gene: TRBV5-1; CDR3 protein: CASSSGQGAREQYF; CDR3 DNA: TGCGCCAGCAGCTCCGGACAGGGTGCGAGAGAGCAGTACTTC
D gene: .; J gene: TRBJ1-2; clone size: .; V gene: TRBV7-6; CDR3 protein: CASSSPGSDDGYTF; CDR3 DNA: TGTGCCAGCAGCTCCCCAGGCTCGGATGATGGCTACACCTTC
D gene: .; J gene: TRBJ1-2; clone size: .; V gene: TRBV6-1; CDR3 protein: CASTPGGGWLGYTF; CDR3 DNA: TGTGCCAGCACCCCTGGGGGGGGGTGGTTGGGCTACACCTTC
D gene: .; J gene: TRBJ1-6; clone size: once; V gene: TRBV10-3; CDR3 protein: CAIRAQGINSPLHF; CDR3 DNA: TGTGCCATCAGGGCCCAGGGGATTAATTCACCCCTCCACTTT
D gene: TRBD1; J gene: TRBJ1-5; clone size: .; V gene: TRBV27; CDR3 protein: CASSRGTGGDQPQHF; CDR3 DNA: TGTGCCAGCAGCAGAGGGACAGGGGGCGATCAGCCCCAGCATTTT